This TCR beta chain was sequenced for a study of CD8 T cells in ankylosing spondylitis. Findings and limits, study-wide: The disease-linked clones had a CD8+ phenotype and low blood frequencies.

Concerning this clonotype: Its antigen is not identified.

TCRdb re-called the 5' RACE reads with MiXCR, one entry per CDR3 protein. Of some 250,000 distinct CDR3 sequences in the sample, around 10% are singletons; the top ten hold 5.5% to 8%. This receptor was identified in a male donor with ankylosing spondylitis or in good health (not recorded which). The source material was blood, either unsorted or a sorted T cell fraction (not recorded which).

Written as DNA, the CDR3 is TGTGCCAGCAGGGAAACAGGGGGCGCAAACTATGGCTACACCTTC. Translated, it gives CASRETGGANYGYTF. The chain uses TRBV2 and TRBJ1-2, with 9 bases that match TRBD1. Trimming cost V 6 bases and J 2 bases; bases outside gene matches: 7. The CDR3 has 15 residues. Per germline, CDR1 SNHLY and CDR2 FYNNEI.